This passage covers 21 T cell receptor beta chains from one sample sequenced in a study of T-cell memory formation after mild COVID-19. Each CDR3 protein is one row after TCRdb ran MiXCR on the 5' RACE reads. This sample has around 100,000 distinct CDR3 sequences, with 20% to 25% found just once. Material: PBMCs or a T cell subset sorted from them (not recorded which). The receptors stem from a young man who had mild COVID-19 (a few samples of this study predate the infection). Cell type and time point are not known.

This sequence joins TRBV10-2 and TRBJ2-5; weak D call: TRBD2 (5 bases). The CDR3 totals 13 residues. V gave up 2 bases and J gave up 8 bases, with 12 bases separating them. Germline assignment: CDR1 WSHSY and CDR2 SAAADI. The CDR3 sequence is CASSEEGGGTQYF. The CDR3 DNA sequence: TGCGCCAGCAGTGAGGAGGGCGGAGGCACCCAGTACTTC.

This chain links TRBV4-1 with TRBJ1-3; no definite D call. Germline lookup yields CDR1 MGHRA and CDR2 YSYEKL. This CDR3 has 15 amino acids. Between the trimmed V and J ends, which lost 4 bases and 10 bases, there was a span of 20 bases. The CDR3 loop reads CASSPRVTSDGTIYF. The CDR3 DNA reads TGCGCCAGCAGCCCTAGAGTAACCTCTGATGGGACCATATATTTT.

The chain couples TRBV7-2 to TRBJ2-7; 9 bases match TRBD2. This CDR3 spans 15 amino acids. Looked up from germline, CDR1 is SGHTA and CDR2 is FQGNSA. After removal of 2 bases from V and 2 bases from J, the junction contained 4 bases not matched to a gene. The DNA for the CDR3 is TGTGCCAGCAGCTTACTCGCTAGCGGGGCCTACGAGCAGTACGTC. It is translated as CASSLLASGAYEQYV.

The gene calls are TRBV10-3 and TRBJ1-2; a weak D match, TRBD1 (6 bases). Germline CDR1 ENHRY, CDR2 SYGVKD. The CDR3 sequence is 16 residues long. V dropped 4 bases and J dropped 1 base, with 16 bases sitting between them. This CDR3 reads CAISVGAGALNYGYTF. The CDR3, as DNA: TGTGCCATCAGTGTCGGGGCAGGGGCGCTTAACTATGGCTACACCTTC.

The chain employs TRBV4-1 and TRBJ1-2; D not certain. The CDR3 loop spans 14 amino acids. CDR1 and CDR2 from the germline V gene are MGHRA and YSYEKL. The V gene lost 1 base and the J gene lost 5 bases, with 11 bases spanning the gap. The CDR3 here is CASSQGGSLYGYTF. The DNA of the CDR3 is TGCGCCAGCAGCCAAGGGGGATCTCTTTATGGCTACACCTTC.

This clonotype was seen a few times. The chain employs TRBV29-1 and TRBJ2-3, with a tentative D call TRBD1 (6 bases). V lost 4 bases, J lost 6 bases, and 20 bases lay in between. From germline, CDR1 is SQVTM and CDR2 ANQGSEA. The CDR3 runs 15 residues. CDR3 coding DNA: TGCAGCGTTGTATTGTCAGGGGTAGTGTCCGATACGCAGTATTTT. Residues: CSVVLSGVVSDTQYF.

The chain has TRBV19 and TRBJ1-1; 8 nucleotides line up with TRBD1. Germline CDR1 and CDR2: LNHDA and SQIVND (reference sequence). V dropped 7 bases and J dropped 4; count of bases not matched to a gene: 14. This CDR3 comprises 16 residues. CDR3 amino acids: CASTQPHRGKGTEAFF. CDR3 DNA sequence: TGTGCCAGTACCCAACCCCACAGGGGGAAGGGCACTGAAGCTTTCTTT. The full variable domain, completed using reference TRBV19 and TRBJ1-1, is DGGITQSPKYLFRKEGQNVTLSCEQNLNHDAMYWYRQDPGQGLRLIYYSQIVNDFQKGDIAEGYSVSREKKESFPLTVTSAQKNPTAFYLCASTQPHRGKGTEAFFGQGTRLTVV.

This rearrangement joins TRBV5-1 to TRBJ2-1, with 8 bases identical to TRBD1. Germline CDR1 is SGHRS and CDR2 is YFSETQ. CDR3 length: 14 residues. Unmatched junction bases numbered 6, after V lost 4 bases and J lost 6 bases. Here the CDR3 reads CASSIGTGSNEQFF. In nucleotides, the CDR3 is TGCGCCAGCAGCATTGGGACAGGCAGCAATGAGCAGTTCTTC.

V gene TRBV5-1 combines with J gene TRBJ2-7; 8 bases match TRBD1. Germline V CDR1 and CDR2: SGHRS, YFSETQ. The CDR3 totals 14 residues. V shed 2 bases and J 0 bases; nucleotides not matched to a gene: 1. CDR3 bases: TGCGCCAGCAGCTTTGGGACAGGCTCCTACGAGCAGTACTTC. Translated, it gives CASSFGTGSYEQYF.

V gene TRBV24-1 combines with J gene TRBJ2-5, with 12 bases aligning to TRBD2. Trimming at V came to 10 bases and at J to 5 bases, leaving 13 bases not matched to a gene. CDR1 and CDR2 from the germline V gene are KGHDR and SFDVKD. CDR3 length: 16 amino acids. The CDR3 nucleotides are TGTGCCACTACACTAGCGGGGGGTCTTAGTATTGAGACCCAGTACTTC. This sequence encodes CATTLAGGLSIETQYF.

This clonotype came up a few times. The V gene is TRBV5-1, the J gene TRBJ2-1, with 9 bases that match TRBD2. Per germline, CDR1 SGHRS and CDR2 YFSETQ. The V gene end was trimmed by 1 base and the J gene end by 4 bases; junction bases not matched to a gene: 3. The CDR3 is made up of 15 amino acids. The CDR3, as DNA: TGCGCCAGCAGCTTGAAAGCGGGGGGATACAATGAGCAGTTCTTC. Encoded protein: CASSLKAGGYNEQFF.

This clonotype was detected a few times. CDR3 in amino acids: CASSLRGTGRPGELFF. In DNA, the CDR3 is TGCGCCAGCAGCTTGAGGGGGACAGGGCGCCCCGGGGAGCTGTTTTTT. The chain employs TRBV5-1 and TRBJ2-2, with 9 bases lining up with TRBD1. J gave up 6 bases and V 1 base, and 7 bases lay outside the gene matches. Germline V gene sequence: CDR1 SGHRS, CDR2 YFSETQ. The CDR3 consists of 16 residues.

The V and J genes are TRBV3-1 and TRBJ2-4; a weak D match, TRBD1 (5 bases). CDR3 length: 15 amino acids. The V gene lost 3 bases and the J gene lost 6 bases, with 15 bases spanning the gap. Germline CDR1 and CDR2: LGHDT and YNNKEL (reference sequence). For the CDR3, the DNA is TGTGCCAGCAGCCAGGGTCAGGGAACCCTAAACATTCAGTACTTC. Protein product: CASSQGQGTLNIQYF.

This clonotype was observed at least ten times. The V gene is TRBV27, the J gene TRBJ2-2; no clear D gene. Trimming left V 11 bases short and J 0 bases short, with 10 bases between. Germline CDR1 and CDR2: MNHEY and SMNVEV (reference sequence). This CDR3 region has 13 residues. In nucleotides, the CDR3 is TGTGCCTGCTCGTCCGCGAACACCGGGGAGCTGTTTTTT. Its protein is CACSSANTGELFF.

In this sample, this clonotype turned up a few times. The genes are TRBV4-3 and TRBJ1-1; D is ambiguous. The CDR3 covers 13 residues. Germline-derived CDR1 and CDR2 are LGHNA and YSLEER. V lost 1 base and J 4 bases, leaving 7 bases between the germline ends. The CDR3 is CASSQGVSTEAFF. CDR3 sequence (DNA): TGCGCCAGCAGCCAAGGGGTTTCCACTGAAGCTTTCTTT.

This chain connects TRBV6-2 or TRBV6-3 to TRBJ2-7; D is possibly TRBD1 (6 bases). The CDR3 is 15 amino acids. CDR1 and CDR2 from the germline V gene are MNHEY and SVGEGT. Trimming cost V 6 bases and J 8 bases, with 23 bases left between them. CDR3: CASSRMSGGLNKQYV. The CDR3 coding sequence is TGTGCCAGCAGCCGAATGTCTGGGGGCTTGAACAAGCAGTACGTC.

The rearrangement uses TRBV11-2 and TRBJ2-1, with D hard to call. Germline CDR1 SGHAT, CDR2 FQNNGV. V was pared by 5 bases and J by 9 bases, with 5 bases between. The CDR3 runs to 10 residues. CDR3 sequence reads: CASSNSEQFF. The CDR3 DNA is TGTGCCAGCAGCAATAGTGAGCAGTTCTTC. Using reference TRBV11-2 and TRBJ2-1 for the parts outside the CDR3, the full variable domain is EAGVAQSPRYKIIEKRQSVAFWCNPISGHATLYWYQQILGQGPKLLIQFQNNGVVDDSQLPKDRFSAERLKGVDSTLKIQPAKLEDSAVYLCASSNSEQFFGPGTRLTVL.

This clonotype showed up many times. The chain is built from TRBV12-3 or TRBV12-4 and TRBJ2-1; possible D gene TRBD2, 5 bases. This CDR3 comprises 12 residues. Trimming removed 6 bases at V and 7 bases at J, with 10 bases between. The CDR3: CASSFEGNEQFF. CDR3 coding DNA: TGTGCCAGCAGCTTCGAGGGTAATGAGCAGTTCTTC.

This chain's CDR3 is CASTLGTSYNEQFF. The CDR3 coding sequence is TGTGCCAGCACCCTCGGGACTAGCTACAATGAGCAGTTCTTC. The J gene is TRBJ2-1, the V gene TRBV6-2 or TRBV6-3; 8 positions match TRBD2. CDR1 is MNHEY, CDR2 SVGEGT, per germline. The CDR3 runs to 14 residues. V was pared by 7 bases and J by 3 bases, with 5 bases of the junction left unmatched.

The chain links TRBV9 to TRBJ2-2; D is unclear. The germline V and J ends were trimmed by 9 bases and 1 base, with 10 bases remaining between them. The germline gives CDR1 SGDLS, CDR2 YYNGEE. This CDR3 spans 13 amino acids. CDR3 sequence: CATRSRNTGELFF. CDR3 in DNA: TGTGCCACCAGATCCAGGAACACCGGGGAGCTGTTTTTT.

This clonotype occurred a few times. This chain links TRBV7-9 with TRBJ1-1, with 7 positions matching TRBD1. The CDR3 length is 16 residues. CDR1 is SEHNR and CDR2 is FQNEAQ in the germline V gene (reference sequence). The trim removed 3 bases at V and 0 bases at J, leaving 7 bases unmatched. The CDR3 spells CASSLTTGPLNTEAFF. In nucleotides, the CDR3 is TGTGCCAGCAGCTTGACGACAGGGCCACTGAACACTGAAGCTTTCTTT.